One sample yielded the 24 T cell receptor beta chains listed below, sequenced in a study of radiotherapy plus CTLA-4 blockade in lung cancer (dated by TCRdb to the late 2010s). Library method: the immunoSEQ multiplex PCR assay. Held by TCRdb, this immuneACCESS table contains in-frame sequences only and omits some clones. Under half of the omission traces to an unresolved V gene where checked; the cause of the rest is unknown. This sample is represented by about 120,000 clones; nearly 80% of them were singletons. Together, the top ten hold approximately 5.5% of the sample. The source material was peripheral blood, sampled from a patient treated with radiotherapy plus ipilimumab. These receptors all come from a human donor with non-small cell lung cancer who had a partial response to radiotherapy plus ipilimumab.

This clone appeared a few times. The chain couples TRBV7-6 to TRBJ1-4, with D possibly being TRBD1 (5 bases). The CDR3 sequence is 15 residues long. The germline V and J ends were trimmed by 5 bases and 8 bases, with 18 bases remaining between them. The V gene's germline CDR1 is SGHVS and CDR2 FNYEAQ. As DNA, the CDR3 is TGTGCCAGCAGCCTTTATGCAGGGTCCTGGGAAAAACTGTTTTTT. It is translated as CASSLYAGSWEKLFF.

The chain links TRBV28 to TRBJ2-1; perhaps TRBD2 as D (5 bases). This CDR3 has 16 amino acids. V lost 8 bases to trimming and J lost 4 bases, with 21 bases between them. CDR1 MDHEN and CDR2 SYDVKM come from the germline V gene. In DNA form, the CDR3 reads TGTGCCAGCTTCTCCCCCGGGGAGTATACTTACAATGAGCAGTTCTTC. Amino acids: CASFSPGEYTYNEQFF.

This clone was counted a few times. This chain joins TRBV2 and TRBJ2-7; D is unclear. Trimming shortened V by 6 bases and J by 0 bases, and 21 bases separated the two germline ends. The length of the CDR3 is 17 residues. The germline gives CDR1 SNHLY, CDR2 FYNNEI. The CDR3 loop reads CASSLSREHLLSYEQYF. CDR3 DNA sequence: TGTGCCAGCAGCCTCTCCCGAGAGCACCTACTCTCCTACGAGCAGTACTTC.

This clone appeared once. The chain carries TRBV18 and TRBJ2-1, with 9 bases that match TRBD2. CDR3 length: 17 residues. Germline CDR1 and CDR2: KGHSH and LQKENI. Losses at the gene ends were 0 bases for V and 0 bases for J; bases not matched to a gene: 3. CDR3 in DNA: TGTGCCAGCTCACCACCTAGCGGGAGCTTCTCCTACAATGAGCAGTTCTTC. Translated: CASSPPSGSFSYNEQFF.

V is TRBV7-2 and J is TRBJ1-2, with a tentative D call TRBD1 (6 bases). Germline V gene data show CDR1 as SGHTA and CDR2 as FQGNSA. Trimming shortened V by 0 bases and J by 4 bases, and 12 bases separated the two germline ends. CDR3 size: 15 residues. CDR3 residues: CASSLAYTGLYGYTF. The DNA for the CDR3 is TGTGCCAGCAGCTTAGCCTATACAGGGCTCTATGGCTACACCTTC. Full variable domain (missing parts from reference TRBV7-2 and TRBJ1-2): GAGVSQSPSNKVTEKGKDVELRCDPISGHTALYWYRQSLGQGLEFLIYFQGNSAPDKSGLPSDRFSAERTGGSVSTLTIQRTQQEDSAVYLCASSLAYTGLYGYTFGSGTRLTVV.

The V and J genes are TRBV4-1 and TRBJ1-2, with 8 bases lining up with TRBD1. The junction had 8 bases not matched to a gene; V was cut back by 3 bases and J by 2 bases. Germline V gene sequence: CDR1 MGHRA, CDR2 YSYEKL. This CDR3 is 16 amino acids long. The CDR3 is CASSHLSDRANYGYTF. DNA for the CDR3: TGCGCCAGCAGCCATCTTTCGGACAGGGCAAACTATGGCTACACCTTC.

The CDR3 sequence is CASSVGLVRGVNEQFF. The DNA of the CDR3 is TGTGCCAGCAGCGTGGGACTGGTGCGGGGGGTCAATGAGCAGTTCTTC. The J gene is TRBJ2-1, the V gene TRBV9; 8 bases match TRBD2. Unmatched junction bases numbered 10, after V lost 2 bases and J lost 6 bases. There are 16 residues in the CDR3. Per germline, CDR1 SGDLS and CDR2 YYNGEE.

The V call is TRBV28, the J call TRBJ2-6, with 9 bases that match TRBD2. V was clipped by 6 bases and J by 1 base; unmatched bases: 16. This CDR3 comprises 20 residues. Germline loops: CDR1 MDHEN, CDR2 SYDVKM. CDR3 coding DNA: TGTGCCAGCAGCCCCGGCGCTCTAGCGGGGTTCATTTCTGGGGCCAACGTCCTGACTTTC. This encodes CASSPGALAGFISGANVLTF.

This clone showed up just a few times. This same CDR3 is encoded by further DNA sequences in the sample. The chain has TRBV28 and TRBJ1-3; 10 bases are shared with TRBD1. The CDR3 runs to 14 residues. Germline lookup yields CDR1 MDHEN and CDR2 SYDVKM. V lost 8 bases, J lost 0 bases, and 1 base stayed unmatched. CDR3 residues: CASRTGGSGNTIYF. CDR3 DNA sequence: TGTGCCAGCCGGACAGGGGGCTCTGGAAACACCATATATTTT.

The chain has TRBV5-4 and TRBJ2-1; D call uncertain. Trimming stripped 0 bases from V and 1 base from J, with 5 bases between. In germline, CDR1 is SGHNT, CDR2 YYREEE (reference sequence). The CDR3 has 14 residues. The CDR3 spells CASSLGQSYNEQFF. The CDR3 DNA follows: TGTGCCAGCAGCTTGGGCCAGTCCTACAATGAGCAGTTCTTC.

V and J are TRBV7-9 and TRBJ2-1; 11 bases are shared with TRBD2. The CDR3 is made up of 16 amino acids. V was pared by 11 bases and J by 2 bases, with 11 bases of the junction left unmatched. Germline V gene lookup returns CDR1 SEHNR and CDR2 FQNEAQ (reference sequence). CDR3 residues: CAARSGLAETYNEQFF. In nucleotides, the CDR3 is TGTGCCGCACGCTCGGGACTAGCGGAAACCTACAATGAGCAGTTCTTC.

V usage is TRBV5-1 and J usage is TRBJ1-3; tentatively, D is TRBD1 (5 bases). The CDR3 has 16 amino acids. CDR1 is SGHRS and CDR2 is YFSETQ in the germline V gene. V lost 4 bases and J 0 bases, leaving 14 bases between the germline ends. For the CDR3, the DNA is TGCGCCAGCAGCCTAGGAGGGACCGTCTCTGGAAACACCATATATTTT. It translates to CASSLGGTVSGNTIYF.

The chain's CDR3 is CASSQDRGITEAFF. The CDR3 nucleotides are TGCGCCAGCAGCCAAGATCGGGGGATCACTGAAGCTTTCTTT. This chain connects TRBV4-3 to TRBJ1-1; a possible D gene is TRBD1 (5 bases). Trimming shortened V by 0 bases and J by 4 bases, and 9 bases separated the two germline ends. The length of the CDR3 is 14 residues. Looked up from germline, CDR1 is LGHNA and CDR2 is YSLEER.

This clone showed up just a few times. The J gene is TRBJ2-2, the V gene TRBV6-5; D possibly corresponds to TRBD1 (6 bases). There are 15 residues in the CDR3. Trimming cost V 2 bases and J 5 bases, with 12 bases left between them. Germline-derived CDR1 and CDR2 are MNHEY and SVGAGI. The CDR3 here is CASSYRPTGTGELFF. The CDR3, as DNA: TGTGCCAGCAGTTACCGCCCCACAGGGACCGGGGAGCTGTTTTTT.

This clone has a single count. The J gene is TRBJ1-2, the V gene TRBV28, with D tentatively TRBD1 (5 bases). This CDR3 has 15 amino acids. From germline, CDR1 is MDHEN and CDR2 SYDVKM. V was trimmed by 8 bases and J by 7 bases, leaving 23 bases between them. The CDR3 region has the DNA TGTGCCAGCGGCGGGACCCTCGGTGGACACGCTGGCTACACCTTC. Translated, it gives CASGGTLGGHAGYTF.

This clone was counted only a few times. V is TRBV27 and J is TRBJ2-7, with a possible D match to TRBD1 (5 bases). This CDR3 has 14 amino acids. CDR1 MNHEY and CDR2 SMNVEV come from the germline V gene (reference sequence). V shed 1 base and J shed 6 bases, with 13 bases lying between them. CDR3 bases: TGTGCCAGCAGTTTATGGGCAGGGATTGCCGAGCAGTACTTC. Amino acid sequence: CASSLWAGIAEQYF.

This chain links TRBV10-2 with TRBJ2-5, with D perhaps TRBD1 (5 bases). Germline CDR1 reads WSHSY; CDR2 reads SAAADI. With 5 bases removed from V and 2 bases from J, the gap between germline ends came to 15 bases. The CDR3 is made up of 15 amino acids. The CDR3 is CASSRSGRVQETQYF. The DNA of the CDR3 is TGCGCCAGCAGTAGATCGGGCAGGGTGCAAGAGACCCAGTACTTC.

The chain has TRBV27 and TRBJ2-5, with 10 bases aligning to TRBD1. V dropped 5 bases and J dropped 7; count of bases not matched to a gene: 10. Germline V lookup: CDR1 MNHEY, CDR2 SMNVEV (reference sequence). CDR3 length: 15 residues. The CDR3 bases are TGTGCCAGCAGTCGACGGGACAGGGGAGACCCGACCCAGTACTTC. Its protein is CASSRRDRGDPTQYF.

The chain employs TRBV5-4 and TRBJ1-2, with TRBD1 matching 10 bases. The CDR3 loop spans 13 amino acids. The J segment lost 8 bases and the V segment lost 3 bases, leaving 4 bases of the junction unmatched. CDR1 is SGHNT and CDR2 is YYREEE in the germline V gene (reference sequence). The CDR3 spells CASSWGQGRGYTF. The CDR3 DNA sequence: TGTGCCAGCAGCTGGGGACAGGGGCGCGGCTACACCTTC.

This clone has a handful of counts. The CDR3 DNA reads TGCGCCAGCAGCTTCGGGACAGGGGGGGAAAAACTGTTTTTT. This translates into CASSFGTGGEKLFF. This sequence joins TRBV5-1 and TRBJ1-4, with 11 nucleotides matching TRBD1. This CDR3 comprises 14 residues. CDR1 SGHRS and CDR2 YFSETQ come from the germline V gene. V trimming: 2 bases; J trimming: 8 bases; junction bases outside the gene matches: 2. Combining the CDR3 with reference TRBV5-1 and TRBJ1-4 gives the whole variable domain KAGVTQTPRYLIKTRGQQVTLSCSPISGHRSVSWYQQTPGQGLQFLFEYFSETQRNKGNFPGRFSGRQFSNSRSEMNVSTLELGDSALYLCASSFGTGGEKLFFGSGTQLSVL.

CDR3 nucleotide sequence: TGCGCCAGCAGCCCGACTAGCGGGAGGGCGGATACGCAGTATTTT. This codes for CASSPTSGRADTQYF. V and J are TRBV4-1 and TRBJ2-3; TRBD2 agrees at 14 bases. The CDR3 length is 15 residues. V lost 4 bases to trimming and J lost 6 bases; unmatched junction nucleotides: 3. CDR1 is MGHRA, CDR2 YSYEKL, per germline.

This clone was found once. CDR3 loop: CASSFPVPPYGYTF. DNA for the CDR3: TGTGCCAGCAGTTTCCCGGTTCCCCCTTATGGCTACACCTTC. This chain uses TRBV28 with TRBJ1-2; D gene ambiguous. Germline assignment: CDR1 MDHEN and CDR2 SYDVKM. This CDR3 is 14 amino acids long. Trimming removed 3 bases at V and 5 bases at J, with 13 bases between.

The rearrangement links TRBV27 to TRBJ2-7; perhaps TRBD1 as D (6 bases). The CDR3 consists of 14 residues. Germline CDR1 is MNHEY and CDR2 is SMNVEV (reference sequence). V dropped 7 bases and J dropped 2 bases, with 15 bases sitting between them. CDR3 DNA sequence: TGTGCCAGCAAACCCCGGACAGCAGCCTACGAGCAGTACGTC. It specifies CASKPRTAAYEQYV.

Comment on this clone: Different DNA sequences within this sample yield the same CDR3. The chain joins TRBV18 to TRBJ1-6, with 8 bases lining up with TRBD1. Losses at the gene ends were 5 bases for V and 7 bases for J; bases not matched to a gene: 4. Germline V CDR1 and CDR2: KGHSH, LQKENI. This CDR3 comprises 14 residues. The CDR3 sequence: CASSTDRGNSPLHF. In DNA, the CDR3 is TGTGCCAGCTCAACTGACAGGGGAAATTCACCCCTCCACTTT. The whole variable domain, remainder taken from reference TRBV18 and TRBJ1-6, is NAGVMQNPRHLVRRRGQEARLRCSPMKGHSHVYWYRQLPEEGLKFMVYLQKENIIDESGMPKERFSAEFPKEGPSILRIQQVVRGDSAAYFCASSTDRGNSPLHFGNGTRLTVT.